A single sample gave rise to the 28 T cell receptor beta chains below, sequenced in a study of T cell changes during pregnancy in multiple sclerosis. The assay was immunoSEQ multiplex PCR, and TCRdb's table has in-frame clones only and misses some. The profile shows just over 35,000 clones, roughly 93% of them singletons. The input for sequencing was CD4+ T cells from peripheral blood mononuclear cells, taken in the first trimester of pregnancy. These receptors came from a female donor with multiple sclerosis, enrolled in a pregnancy study.

V usage is TRBV4-2 and J usage is TRBJ1-2; 9 bases align to TRBD1. Germline CDR1 reads LGHNA; CDR2 reads YNFKEQ. The CDR3 is 18 residues long. With 1 base clipped from V and 7 bases from J, the junction kept 16 bases outside the gene matches. The CDR3 DNA is TGTGCCAGCAGCCAAGCCCCTGGGGAAGACAGGGGGGCAGGTGGCTACACCTTC. Residues: CASSQAPGEDRGAGGYTF.

This chain uses TRBV4-2 with TRBJ1-3; 8 positions agree with TRBD1. Germline V CDR1 and CDR2: LGHNA, YNFKEQ. This CDR3 comprises 16 residues. Trimming cost V 2 bases and J 4 bases; bases outside gene matches: 7. The CDR3 sequence is CASSQPGQGVGNTIYF. The CDR3 coding sequence is TGTGCCAGCAGCCAACCTGGACAGGGAGTAGGAAACACCATATATTTT.

This chain connects TRBV27 to TRBJ2-3, with D possibly matching TRBD1 (5 bases). Between the trimmed V and J ends, which lost 2 bases and 1 base, there was a span of 13 bases. The germline gives CDR1 MNHEY, CDR2 SMNVEV (reference sequence). CDR3 length: 16 amino acids. This CDR3 is CASSLQALGGTDTQYF. CDR3 coding DNA: TGTGCCAGCAGTTTACAGGCTCTAGGGGGCACAGATACGCAGTATTTT.

The genes are TRBV5-4 and TRBJ2-3, with D possibly being TRBD2 (6 bases). CDR3 length: 14 amino acids. The germline V and J ends were trimmed by 1 base and 0 bases, with 6 bases remaining between them. The germline V gene encodes CDR1 SGHNT and CDR2 YYREEE (reference sequence). Written as DNA, the CDR3 is TGTGCCAGCAGCTTGCGGGGGAGCACAGATACGCAGTATTTT. This encodes CASSLRGSTDTQYF.

This rearrangement joins TRBV7-2 to TRBJ1-1, with 8 bases lining up with TRBD1. CDR3 length equals 17 residues. The germline V gene encodes CDR1 SGHTA and CDR2 FQGNSA. Trimming removed 5 bases from V and 1 base from J; junction bases left unmatched: 12. CDR3 sequence reads: CASSTPPGGRGNTEAFF. The CDR3 DNA reads TGTGCCAGCAGCACCCCCCCAGGGGGCCGGGGGAACACTGAAGCTTTCTTT.

This chain joins TRBV19 and TRBJ2-7; 7 bases match TRBD1. The CDR3 has 17 residues. V shed 6 bases, J shed 4 bases, and the junction held 18 bases outside the gene matches. Germline V gives CDR1 LNHDA, CDR2 SQIVND (reference sequence). For the CDR3, the DNA is TGTGCCAGTAGCCGCTCCTACAGACAGGGAGTTTCTTACGAGCAGTACTTC. Protein sequence: CASSRSYRQGVSYEQYF. Looking up the rest from reference TRBV19 and TRBJ2-7 gives the full variable domain: DGGITQSPKYLFRKEGQNVTLSCEQNLNHDAMYWYRQDPGQGLRLIYYSQIVNDFQKGDIAEGYSVSREKKESFPLTVTSAQKNPTAFYLCASSRSYRQGVSYEQYFGPGTRLTVT.

The V and J genes are TRBV28 and TRBJ1-2, with unresolved D. The ends were cut back, 8 bases at V and 2 bases at J, with 12 bases in the middle. This CDR3 spans 13 amino acids. CDR1 and CDR2 from the germline V gene are MDHEN and SYDVKM. CDR3 amino acids: CASLQAFNYGYTF. The CDR3, as DNA: TGTGCCAGCCTCCAAGCCTTCAACTATGGCTACACCTTC.

This chain joins TRBV6-1 and TRBJ1-5; the D is unclear. Germline CDR1 reads MNHNS; CDR2 reads SASEGT. Trimming shortened V by 7 bases and J by 7 bases, and 14 bases separated the two germline ends. This CDR3 has 13 amino acids. CDR3 in amino acids: CASTPTLIQPQHF. The CDR3 nucleotides read TGTGCCAGCACACCTACCTTGATCCAGCCCCAGCATTTT.

The rearrangement links TRBV21-1 to TRBJ1-5; the D segment call TRBD1 is taken from the table without a DNA check. TRBV21-1 is shown as a pseudogene. The CDR3 covers 17 residues. This chain's CDR3 is CASSKDDREGSNQPQHF. The CDR3 DNA follows: TGTGCCAGCAGCAAAGATGACAGGGAAGGTAGCAATCAGCCCCAGCATTTT.

The genes are TRBV5-1 and TRBJ2-2; the D gene is possibly TRBD1 (6 bases). Germline V gene lookup returns CDR1 SGHRS and CDR2 YFSETQ. This CDR3 region has 17 residues. The ends were cut back, 4 bases at V and 0 bases at J, with 16 bases in the middle. The CDR3 bases are TGCGCCAGCAGCCTAGGCGTAGGACAGACGAACACCGGGGAGCTGTTTTTT. Its protein product is CASSLGVGQTNTGELFF. The entire variable domain, with the rest obtained from reference TRBV5-1 and TRBJ2-2, is as follows: KAGVTQTPRYLIKTRGQQVTLSCSPISGHRSVSWYQQTPGQGLQFLFEYFSETQRNKGNFPGRFSGRQFSNSRSEMNVSTLELGDSALYLCASSLGVGQTNTGELFFGEGSRLTVL.

The chain couples TRBV14 to TRBJ2-1, with 9 bases fitting TRBD2. CDR1 is SGHDN, CDR2 FVKESK, per germline. The CDR3 is 16 residues long. The V and J ends lost 3 bases and 3 bases, in that order; junction bases with no gene match: 6. CDR3 region: CASSQLAGVDYNEQFF. CDR3 nucleotides: TGTGCCAGCAGCCAGTTAGCGGGAGTGGACTACAATGAGCAGTTCTTC.

For the CDR3, the DNA is TGTGCCTGGAGTGGGTCTATCACGCAGTATTTT. It specifies CAWSGSITQYF. The chain joins TRBV30 to TRBJ2-3; no definite D call. V gave up 1 base and J gave up 9 bases, with 8 bases separating them. The CDR3 runs to 11 residues. In germline, CDR1 is GTSNPN, CDR2 SVGIG (reference sequence).

The chain employs TRBV5-1 and TRBJ1-2; 7 positions match TRBD1. This CDR3 contains 15 residues. Germline V gene data show CDR1 as SGHRS and CDR2 as YFSETQ. Germline trimming cut 3 bases from V and 3 bases from J; bases unmatched to any gene: 8. The CDR3 nucleotides are TGCGCCAGCAGCTCGTCCAGGGGGATCCACTATGGCTACACCTTC. Its protein is CASSSSRGIHYGYTF. Filled out from reference TRBV5-1 and TRBJ1-2, the complete variable domain reads KAGVTQTPRYLIKTRGQQVTLSCSPISGHRSVSWYQQTPGQGLQFLFEYFSETQRNKGNFPGRFSGRQFSNSRSEMNVSTLELGDSALYLCASSSSRGIHYGYTFGSGTRLTVV.

This chain uses TRBV6-5 with TRBJ1-1, with TRBD1 matching over 7 bases. Germline loops: CDR1 MNHEY, CDR2 SVGAGI. Trimming took 1 base from V and 8 from J; bases not matched to a gene: 1. The CDR3 totals 12 residues. As DNA, the CDR3 is TGTGCCAGCAGTTACTTGACAGGGGAAGCTTTCTTT. It translates to CASSYLTGEAFF.

The rearrangement links TRBV9 to TRBJ2-3; 11 nucleotides line up with TRBD2. This CDR3 region has 16 residues. The V gene end was trimmed by 3 bases and the J gene end by 1 base; junction bases not matched to a gene: 4. The germline V gene encodes CDR1 SGDLS and CDR2 YYNGEE. The CDR3 region has the DNA TGTGCCAGCAGCGACACTAGCGGGGGCCGCACAGATACGCAGTATTTT. Protein sequence: CASSDTSGGRTDTQYF.

CDR3 nucleotides: TGTGCCAGCAGCGTAGGCGGCAGCCAATACGAGCAGTACTTC. It specifies CASSVGGSQYEQYF. This chain links TRBV9 with TRBJ2-7; D is undetermined. Germline CDR1 and CDR2: SGDLS and YYNGEE. This CDR3 is 14 amino acids long. V lost 0 bases to trimming and J lost 4 bases, with 11 bases between them.

V is TRBV21-1 and J is TRBJ2-5; TRBD2 is the table's D call and was not checked against the DNA. TRBV21-1 is a pseudogene segment. The CDR3 has 19 residues. In DNA form, the CDR3 reads TGTGCCAGCAGCAAAGCGCATGGGACTAGCGGGGGGCGTCGAGAGACCCAGTACTTC. It is translated as CASSKAHGTSGGRRETQYF.

The chain has TRBV23-1 and TRBJ1-2; perhaps TRBD1 as D (6 bases). TRBV23-1 is known as an ORF, though its function is uncertain. The CDR3 has 18 amino acids. Between the trimmed V and J ends, which lost 3 bases and 0 bases, there was a span of 20 bases. CDR3 nucleotides: TGCGCCAGCAGTCACCCCTCCCCCCGGGACATATCTAACTATGGCTACACCTTC. This sequence encodes CASSHPSPRDISNYGYTF.

This clone was found once. V is TRBV4-2 and J is TRBJ2-4; 10 bases line up with TRBD2. The V gene end was trimmed by 0 bases and the J gene end by 16 bases; junction bases not matched to a gene: 9. Germline assignment: CDR1 LGHNA and CDR2 YNFKEQ. The CDR3 loop spans 14 amino acids. The CDR3 is CASSQELEREGLYF. DNA of the CDR3: TGTGCCAGCAGCCAAGAATTAGAGCGGGAGGGCCTATACTTC.

The chain couples TRBV5-4 to TRBJ2-5, with 9 bases that match TRBD1. The V segment lost 2 bases and the J segment 4 bases; nucleotides outside the gene matches: 3. CDR3 length: 14 residues. Germline V gives CDR1 SGHNT, CDR2 YYREEE (reference sequence). CDR3 DNA sequence: TGTGCCAGCAGCTTACAGGGGGCGAGAGAGACCCAGTACTTC. This codes for CASSLQGARETQYF.

V is TRBV5-1 and J is TRBJ2-5; no clear D. V lost 1 base, J lost 2 bases, and 15 bases lay in between. There are 16 residues in the CDR3. Germline CDR1 SGHRS, CDR2 YFSETQ. CDR3 DNA: TGCGCCAGCAGCTTGATGCCAATGGCGGCGCAAGAGACCCAGTACTTC. Translated, it gives CASSLMPMAAQETQYF.

The chain joins TRBV6-1 to TRBJ2-7; D might be TRBD2 (6 bases). Per the germline V gene, CDR1 is MNHNS and CDR2 is SASEGT. V was trimmed by 3 bases and J by 2 bases, leaving 11 bases between them. CDR3 length equals 14 residues. The CDR3 is CASSEAGWTYEQYF. DNA for the CDR3: TGTGCCAGCAGTGAGGCGGGATGGACCTACGAGCAGTACTTC.

V and J are TRBV28 and TRBJ2-5; 9 bases map to TRBD2. The junction had 5 bases not matched to a gene; V was cut back by 4 bases and J by 2 bases. This CDR3 has 15 amino acids. The germline CDR1 and CDR2 sequences are MDHEN and SYDVKM. The CDR3 sequence is CASSSPGLAQETQYF. Written as DNA, the CDR3 is TGTGCCAGCAGTTCGCCGGGACTAGCTCAAGAGACCCAGTACTTC.

The rearrangement joins TRBV4-1 to TRBJ2-1; D is perhaps TRBD2 (6 bases). Germline-derived CDR1 and CDR2 are MGHRA and YSYEKL. The V gene lost 5 bases and the J gene lost 9 bases, with 23 bases spanning the gap. The CDR3 extends over 16 amino acids. CDR3 residues: CASSGRRDSFPPEQFF. For the CDR3, the DNA is TGCGCCAGCAGCGGACGACGGGACTCCTTTCCTCCTGAGCAGTTCTTC.

The chain joins TRBV5-4 to TRBJ2-7; 7 bases agree with TRBD1. The CDR3 spans 14 residues. V was pared by 5 bases and J by 6 bases, with 11 bases of the junction left unmatched. Germline V gene sequence: CDR1 SGHNT, CDR2 YYREEE (reference sequence). This chain's CDR3 is CASRMGQSTPEQYF. CDR3 coding DNA: TGTGCCAGCAGAATGGGACAGAGCACGCCCGAGCAGTACTTC. Drawing the rest from reference TRBV5-4 and TRBJ2-7, the complete variable domain is ETGVTQSPTHLIKTRGQQVTLRCSSQSGHNTVSWYQQALGQGPQFIFQYYREEENGRGNFPPRFSGLQFPNYSSELNVNALELDDSALYLCASRMGQSTPEQYFGPGTRLTVT.

V and J are TRBV18 and TRBJ1-5; weak D call: TRBD1 (5 bases). CDR1 is KGHSH, CDR2 LQKENI, per germline. The germline V and J ends were trimmed by 2 bases and 6 bases, with 11 bases remaining between them. The CDR3 runs 14 residues. The chain's CDR3 is CASSPGQGTQPQHF. The CDR3 DNA reads as TGTGCCAGCTCACCAGGGCAGGGCACTCAGCCCCAGCATTTT.

This sequence joins TRBV30 and TRBJ2-7; 10 bases align to TRBD1. J was trimmed by 1 base and V by 3 bases; bases with no gene match: 0. This CDR3 region has 13 residues. CDR1 is GTSNPN, CDR2 SVGIG, per germline (reference sequence). CDR3 amino acids: CAWRDRGSYEQYF. The CDR3 DNA is TGTGCCTGGAGGGACAGGGGGTCCTACGAGCAGTACTTC.

The chain has TRBV5-1 and TRBJ2-1; tentatively, D is TRBD2 (5 bases). CDR3 size: 13 residues. The germline gives CDR1 SGHRS, CDR2 YFSETQ. V gave up 2 bases and J gave up 7 bases, with 10 bases separating them. In nucleotides, the CDR3 is TGCGCCAGCAGCTTAGGAGGTTTGAATGAGCAGTTCTTC. This gives the protein CASSLGGLNEQFF.